Described below is a single TCR beta chain sequence and its context. The sample comes from a study of T cell changes during pregnancy in multiple sclerosis. TCRdb's copy holds only in-frame clones and misses some; the assay was immunoSEQ multiplex PCR. The sample consists of about 64,000 clones, roughly 90% of them appearing once. The starting material was peripheral blood, obtained in the second trimester of pregnancy. This receptor was obtained from a female donor with multiple sclerosis, enrolled in a pregnancy study.

The CDR3 loop is CASSFTRVGSYEQYF. The CDR3 coding sequence is TGTGCCAGCAGTTTCACGAGGGTAGGATCCTACGAGCAGTACTTC. This sequence joins TRBV28 and TRBJ2-7; D perhaps matches TRBD2 (5 bases). Germline V CDR1 and CDR2: MDHEN, SYDVKM. V was clipped by 3 bases and J by 1 base, with 13 bases between them. The CDR3 has 15 amino acids.